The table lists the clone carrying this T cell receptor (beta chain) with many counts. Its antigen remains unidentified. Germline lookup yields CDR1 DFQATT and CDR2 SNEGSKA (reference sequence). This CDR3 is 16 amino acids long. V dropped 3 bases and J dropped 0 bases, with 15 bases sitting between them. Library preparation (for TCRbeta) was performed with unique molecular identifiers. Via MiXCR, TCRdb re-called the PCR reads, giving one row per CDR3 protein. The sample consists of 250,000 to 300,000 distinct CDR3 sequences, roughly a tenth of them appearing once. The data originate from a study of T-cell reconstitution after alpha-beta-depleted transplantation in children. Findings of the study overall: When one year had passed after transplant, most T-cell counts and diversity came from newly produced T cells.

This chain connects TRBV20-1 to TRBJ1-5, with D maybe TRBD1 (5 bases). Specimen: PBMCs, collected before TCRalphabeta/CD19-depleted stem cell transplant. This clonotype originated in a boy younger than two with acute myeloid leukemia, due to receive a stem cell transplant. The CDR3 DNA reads TGCAGTGCTAGGGGAGTAGGGGCCTATAGCAATCAGCCCCAGCATTTT. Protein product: CSARGVGAYSNQPQHF.